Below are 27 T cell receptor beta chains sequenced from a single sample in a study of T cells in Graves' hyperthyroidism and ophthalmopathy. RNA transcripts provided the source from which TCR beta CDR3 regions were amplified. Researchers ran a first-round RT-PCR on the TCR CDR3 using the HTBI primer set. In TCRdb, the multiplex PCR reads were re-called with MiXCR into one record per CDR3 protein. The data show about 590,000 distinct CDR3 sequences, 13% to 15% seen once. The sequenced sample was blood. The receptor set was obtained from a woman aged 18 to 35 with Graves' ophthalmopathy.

The CDR3 loop reads CAWSVGGGQPQHF. CDR3 nucleotides: TGTGCCTGGAGTGTAGGGGGAGGACAGCCCCAGCATTTT. The chain links TRBV30 to TRBJ1-5; D might be TRBD1 (6 bases). V was pared by 0 bases and J by 7 bases, with 10 bases between. The germline V gene encodes CDR1 GTSNPN and CDR2 SVGIG (reference sequence). The CDR3 covers 13 residues. The variable domain in full, completed from reference TRBV30 and TRBJ1-5, reads SQTIHQWPATLVQPVGSPLSLECTVEGTSNPNLYWYRQAAGRGLQLLFYSVGIGQISSEVPQNLSASRPQDRQFILSSKKLLLSDSGFYLCAWSVGGGQPQHFGDGTRLSIL.

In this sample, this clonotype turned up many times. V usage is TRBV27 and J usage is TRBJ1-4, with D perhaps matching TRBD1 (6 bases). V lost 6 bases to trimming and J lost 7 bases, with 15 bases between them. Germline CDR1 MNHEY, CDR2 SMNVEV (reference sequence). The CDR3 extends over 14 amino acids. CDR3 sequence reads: CASSAGGGGEKLFF. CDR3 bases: TGTGCCAGCAGCGCCGGGGGGGGCGGTGAAAAACTGTTTTTT.

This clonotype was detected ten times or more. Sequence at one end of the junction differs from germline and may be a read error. This CDR3 reads CACSADRDQPQHF. The CDR3 DNA follows: TGTGCCTGCAGTGCGGACAGGGACCAGCCCCAGCATTTT. The J gene is TRBJ1-5, the V gene TRBV12-3 or TRBV12-4, with 8 bases identical to TRBD1. This CDR3 has 13 amino acids.

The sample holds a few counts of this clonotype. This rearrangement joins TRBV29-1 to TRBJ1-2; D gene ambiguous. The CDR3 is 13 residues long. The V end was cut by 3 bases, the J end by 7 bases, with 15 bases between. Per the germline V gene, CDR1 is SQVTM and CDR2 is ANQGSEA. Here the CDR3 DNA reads TGCAGCGTTGATCTTGGCACCCTTCTTGGCTACACCTTC. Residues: CSVDLGTLLGYTF.

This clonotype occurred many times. The CDR3 sequence is CSVEAIQERFF. The CDR3 bases are TGCAGCGTTGAAGCGATCCAAGAGAGATTCTTT. This chain links TRBV29-1 with TRBJ1-1; D not certain. V was clipped by 1 base and J by 14 bases, with 14 bases between them. The CDR3 loop spans 11 amino acids. The germline V gene has CDR1 SQVTM and CDR2 ANQGSEA.

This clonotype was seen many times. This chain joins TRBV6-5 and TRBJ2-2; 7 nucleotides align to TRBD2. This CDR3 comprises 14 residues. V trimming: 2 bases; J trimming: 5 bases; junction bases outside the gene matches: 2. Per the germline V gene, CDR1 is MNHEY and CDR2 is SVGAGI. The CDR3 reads CASSYAGGTGELFF. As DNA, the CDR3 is TGTGCCAGCAGTTACGCCGGGGGGACCGGGGAGCTGTTTTTT.

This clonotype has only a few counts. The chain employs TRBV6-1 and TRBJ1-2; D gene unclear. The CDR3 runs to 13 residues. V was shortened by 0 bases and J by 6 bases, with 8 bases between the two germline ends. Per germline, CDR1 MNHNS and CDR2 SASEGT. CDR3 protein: CASSEAHIDGYTF. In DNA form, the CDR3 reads TGTGCCAGCAGTGAAGCCCACATTGATGGCTACACCTTC.

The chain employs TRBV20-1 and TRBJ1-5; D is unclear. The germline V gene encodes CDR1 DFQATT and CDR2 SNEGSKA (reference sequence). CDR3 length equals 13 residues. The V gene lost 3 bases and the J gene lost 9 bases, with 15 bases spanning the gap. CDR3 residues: CSASYGGHLPQHF. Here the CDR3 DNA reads TGCAGTGCTAGTTACGGTGGCCACTTGCCCCAGCATTTT.

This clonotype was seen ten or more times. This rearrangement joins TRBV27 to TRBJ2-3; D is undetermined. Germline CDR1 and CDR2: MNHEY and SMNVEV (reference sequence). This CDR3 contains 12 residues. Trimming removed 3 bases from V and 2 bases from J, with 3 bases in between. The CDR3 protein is CASSFNTDTQYF. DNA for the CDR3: TGTGCCAGCAGTTTCAACACAGATACGCAGTATTTT.

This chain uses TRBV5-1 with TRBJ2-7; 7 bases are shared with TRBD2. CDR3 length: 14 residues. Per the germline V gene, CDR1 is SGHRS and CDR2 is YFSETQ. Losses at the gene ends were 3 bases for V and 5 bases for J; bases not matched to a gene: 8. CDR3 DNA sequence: TGCGCCAGCAGCTGGGAGGGGATGGGGGACGAGCAGTACTTC. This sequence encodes CASSWEGMGDEQYF.

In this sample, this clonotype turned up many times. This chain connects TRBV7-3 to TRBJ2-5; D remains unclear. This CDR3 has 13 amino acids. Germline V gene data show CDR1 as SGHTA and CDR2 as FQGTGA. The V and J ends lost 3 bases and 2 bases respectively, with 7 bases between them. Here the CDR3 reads CASSFRHQETQYF. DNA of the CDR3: TGTGCCAGCAGCTTTCGCCATCAAGAGACCCAGTACTTC.

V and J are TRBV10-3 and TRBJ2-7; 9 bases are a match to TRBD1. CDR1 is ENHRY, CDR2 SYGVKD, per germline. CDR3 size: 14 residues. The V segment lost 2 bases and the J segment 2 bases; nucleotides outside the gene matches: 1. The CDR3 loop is CAISEGTGPYEQYF. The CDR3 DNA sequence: TGTGCCATCAGTGAGGGGACAGGGCCCTACGAGCAGTACTTC.

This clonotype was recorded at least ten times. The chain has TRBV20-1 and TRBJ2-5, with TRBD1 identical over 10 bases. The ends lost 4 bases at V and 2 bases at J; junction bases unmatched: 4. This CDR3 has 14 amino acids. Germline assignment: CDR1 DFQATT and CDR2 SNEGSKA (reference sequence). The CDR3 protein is CSANRDRGQETQYF. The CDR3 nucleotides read TGCAGTGCTAACCGGGACAGGGGACAAGAGACCCAGTACTTC.

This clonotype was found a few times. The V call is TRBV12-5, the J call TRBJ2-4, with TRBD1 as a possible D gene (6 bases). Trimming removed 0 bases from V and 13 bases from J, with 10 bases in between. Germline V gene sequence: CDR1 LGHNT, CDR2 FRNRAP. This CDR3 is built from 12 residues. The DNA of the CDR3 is TGTGCTAGTGGTTTGGTACAGGGTCTACAGTACTTC. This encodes CASGLVQGLQYF.

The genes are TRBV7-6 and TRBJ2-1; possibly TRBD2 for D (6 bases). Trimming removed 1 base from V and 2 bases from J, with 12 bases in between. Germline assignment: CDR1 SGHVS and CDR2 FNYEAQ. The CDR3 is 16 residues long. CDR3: CASSLGASVAYNEQFF. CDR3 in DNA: TGTGCCAGCAGCTTAGGGGCTAGCGTTGCCTACAATGAGCAGTTCTTC.

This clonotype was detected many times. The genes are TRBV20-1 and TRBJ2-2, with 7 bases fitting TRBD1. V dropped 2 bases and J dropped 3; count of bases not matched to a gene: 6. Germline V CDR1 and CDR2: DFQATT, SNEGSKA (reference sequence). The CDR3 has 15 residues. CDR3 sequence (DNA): TGCAGTGCTAGACCTGGACAGGCGGACACCGGGGAGCTGTTTTTT. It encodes CSARPGQADTGELFF.

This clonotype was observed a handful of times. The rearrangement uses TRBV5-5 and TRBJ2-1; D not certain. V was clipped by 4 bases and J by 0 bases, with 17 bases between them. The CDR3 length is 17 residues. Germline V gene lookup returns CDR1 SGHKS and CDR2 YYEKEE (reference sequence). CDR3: CASSPEGRLSSYNEQFF. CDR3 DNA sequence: TGTGCCAGCAGCCCGGAAGGACGCTTGAGCTCCTACAATGAGCAGTTCTTC.

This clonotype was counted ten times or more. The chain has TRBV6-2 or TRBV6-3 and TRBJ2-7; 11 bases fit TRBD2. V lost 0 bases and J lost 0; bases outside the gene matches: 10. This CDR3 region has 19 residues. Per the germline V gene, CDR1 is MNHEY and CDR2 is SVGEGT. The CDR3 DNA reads TGTGCCAGCAGTTACTCGATTCGACTAGCGGGGAAGAGCTCCTACGAGCAGTACTTC. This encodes CASSYSIRLAGKSSYEQYF.

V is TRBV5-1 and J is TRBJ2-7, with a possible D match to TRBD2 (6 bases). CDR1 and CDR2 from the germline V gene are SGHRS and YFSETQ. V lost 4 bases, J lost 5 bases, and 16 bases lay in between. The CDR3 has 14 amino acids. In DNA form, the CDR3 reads TGCGCCAGCAGCCTTGGGGGGTCCGCCGACGAGCAGTACTTC. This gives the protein CASSLGGSADEQYF.

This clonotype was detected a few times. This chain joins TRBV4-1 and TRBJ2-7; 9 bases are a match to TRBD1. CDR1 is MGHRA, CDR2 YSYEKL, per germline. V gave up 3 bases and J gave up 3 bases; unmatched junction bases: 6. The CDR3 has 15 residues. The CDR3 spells CASSHHDRGVYEQYF. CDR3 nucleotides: TGCGCCAGCAGCCATCACGACAGGGGGGTCTACGAGCAGTACTTC.

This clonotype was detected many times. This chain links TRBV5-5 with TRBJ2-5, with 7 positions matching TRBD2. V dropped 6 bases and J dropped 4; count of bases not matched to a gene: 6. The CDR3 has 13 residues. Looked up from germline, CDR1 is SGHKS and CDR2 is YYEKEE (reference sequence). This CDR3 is CASKLGGVETQYF. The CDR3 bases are TGTGCCAGCAAACTGGGGGGGGTAGAGACCCAGTACTTC.

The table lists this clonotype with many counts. CDR3 loop: CSARDLRSSLNYEQYF. For the CDR3, the DNA is TGCAGTGCTAGAGACTTAAGGAGCAGCCTGAACTACGAGCAGTACTTC. The rearrangement links TRBV20-1 to TRBJ2-7; D uncertain. The CDR3 spans 16 residues. CDR1 is DFQATT and CDR2 is SNEGSKA in the germline V gene (reference sequence). The ends were cut back, 0 bases at V and 3 bases at J, with 18 bases in the middle.

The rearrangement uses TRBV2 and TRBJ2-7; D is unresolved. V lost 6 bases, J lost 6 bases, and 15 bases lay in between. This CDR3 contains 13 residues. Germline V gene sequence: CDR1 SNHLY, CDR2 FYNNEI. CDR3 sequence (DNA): TGTGCCAGCAGGTACGAGGCCGCCGCCGAGCAGTACGTC. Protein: CASRYEAAAEQYV.

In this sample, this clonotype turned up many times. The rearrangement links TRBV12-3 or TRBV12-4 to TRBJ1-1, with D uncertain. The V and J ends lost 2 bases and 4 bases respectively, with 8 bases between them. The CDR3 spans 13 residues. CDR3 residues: CASSLLGSTEAFF. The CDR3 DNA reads TGTGCCAGCAGTTTATTGGGGTCCACTGAAGCTTTCTTT.

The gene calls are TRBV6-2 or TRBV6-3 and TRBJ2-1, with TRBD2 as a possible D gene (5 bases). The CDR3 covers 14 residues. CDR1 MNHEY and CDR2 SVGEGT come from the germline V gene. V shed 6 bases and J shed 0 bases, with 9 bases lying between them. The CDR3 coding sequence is TGTGCCAGCAGCGACTATAGCTCCTACAATGAGCAGTTCTTC. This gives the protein CASSDYSSYNEQFF.

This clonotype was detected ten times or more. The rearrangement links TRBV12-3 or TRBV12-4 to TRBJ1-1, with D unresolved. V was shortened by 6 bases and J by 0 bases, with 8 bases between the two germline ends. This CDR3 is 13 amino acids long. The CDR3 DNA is TGTGCCAGCAGGCTCGTGGTGAACACTGAAGCTTTCTTT. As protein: CASRLVVNTEAFF.

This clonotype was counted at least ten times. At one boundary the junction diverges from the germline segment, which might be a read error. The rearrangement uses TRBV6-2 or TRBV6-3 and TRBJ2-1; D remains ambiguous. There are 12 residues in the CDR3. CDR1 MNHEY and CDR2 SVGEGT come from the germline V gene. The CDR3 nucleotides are TGTGCCAGCAGTAGGTGGAACAACGAGCAGTTCTTC. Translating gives CASSRWNNEQFF.